This is a list of T cell receptor beta chains from one sample in a study of Ad26.COV2.S vaccination and SARS-CoV-2 variants. The method was immunoSEQ multiplex PCR; TCRdb's version includes in-frame clones alone and lacks a portion of them. The repertoire consists of hundreds of thousands of clones, with around 90% occurring once and the leading ten covering more than 9%. This sample comprised peripheral blood, obtained in a trial of Ad26.COV2.S vaccine versus placebo. The receptors originated from a person aged 18 to 59 who received the Ad26.COV2.S COVID-19 vaccine or a placebo. Each CDR3 is given with its conserved first and last residue. A D gene is named only where the DNA matches it firmly. The size of a clone is reported for some rows only, either as once, few or many, or as a class for expanded clones.

V gene	J gene	D gene	clone size	CDR3 DNA	CDR3 protein
TRBV24-1	TRBJ2-1	TRBD2	-	TGTGCCACCAGTGATGTTACTAGCGGGAGTGGCAATGAGCAGTTCTTC	CATSDVTSGSGNEQFF
TRBV5-1	TRBJ2-1	TRBD2	-	TGCGCCAGCAGCCCCCTGGGGCAGGGTAGCGGGAGTTCAGAATCCTACAATGAGCAGTTCTTC	CASSPLGQGSGSSESYNEQFF
TRBV11-3	TRBJ2-1	TRBD1	once	TGTGCCAGCAGCTTGGGACAGAACTTTTACAATGAGCAGTTCTTC	CASSLGQNFYNEQFF
TRBV7-2	TRBJ2-3	TRBD2	-	TGTGCCAGCAGCTTAGCCCCGACAGGTTCTGGGACTAGCGGGTCCACAGATACGCAGTATTTT	CASSLAPTGSGTSGSTDTQYF
TRBV29-1	TRBJ1-5	-	-	TGCAGCGTTGTGGTTGTCGACAGCCCCAATCAGCCCCAGCATTTT	CSVVVVDSPNQPQHF
TRBV28	TRBJ1-5	TRBD1	few	TGTGCCAGCAGTTTATATCTTGTGGGGCAGGGGGCCGAGCCCCAGCATTTT	CASSLYLVGQGAEPQHF
TRBV3-1/TRBV3-2	TRBJ2-7	TRBD2	-	TGTGCCAGCAGCCAAGGGGGCCTAGCGGGAGGTTCCTACGAGCAGTACTTC	CASSQGGLAGGSYEQYF
TRBV18	TRBJ2-3	-	-	TGTGCCAGCTCACCGTCCAGCCCAGATACGCAGTATTTT	CASSPSSPDTQYF
TRBV29-1	TRBJ2-7	TRBD2	-	TGCAGCGTTTCTAGCGGGAGGGCCTACGAGCAGTACTTC	CSVSSGRAYEQYF
TRBV30	TRBJ2-7	-	-	TGTGCCTGGAGTACAGGGCGGCTCTCCTACGAGCAGTACTTC	CAWSTGRLSYEQYF
TRBV5-6	TRBJ1-1	-	-	TGTGCCAGCAGCTTTGACCGCCAAGCTTTCTTT	CASSFDRQAFF
TRBV5-4	TRBJ2-7	TRBD2	-	TGTGCCAGCAGCTTGGGCCTAGCGGGGGGACTCTCCTACGAGCAGTACTTC	CASSLGLAGGLSYEQYF
TRBV3-1/TRBV3-2	TRBJ2-7	-	-	TGTGCCAGCAGCCAAATGTTCTACGAGCAGTACTTC	CASSQMFYEQYF
TRBV5-5	TRBJ2-1	-	-	TGTGCCAGCAGCTTGGTAGGGTCTAGCCAGTTCTTC	CASSLVGSSQFF
TRBV4-1	TRBJ2-7	TRBD2	-	TGCGCCAGCAGCCAAACCCTTAGCGGGGACCTCTTGGTCGAGCAGTACTTC	CASSQTLSGDLLVEQYF